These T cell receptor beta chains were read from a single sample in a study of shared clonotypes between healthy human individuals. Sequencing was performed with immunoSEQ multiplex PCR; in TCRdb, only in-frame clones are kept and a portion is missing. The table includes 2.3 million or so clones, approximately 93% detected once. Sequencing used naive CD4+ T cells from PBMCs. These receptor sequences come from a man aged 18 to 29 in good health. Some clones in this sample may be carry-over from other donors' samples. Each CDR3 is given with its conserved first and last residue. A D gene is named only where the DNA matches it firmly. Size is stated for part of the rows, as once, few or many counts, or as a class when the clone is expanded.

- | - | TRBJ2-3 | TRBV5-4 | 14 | TGTGCCAGCACCAGGAGCGGTGGGGGAGATACGCAGTATTTT | CASTRSGGGDTQYF
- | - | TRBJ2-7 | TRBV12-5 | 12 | TGTGCTAGTGACGACCTATCGTACGAGCAGTACTTC | CASDDLSYEQYF
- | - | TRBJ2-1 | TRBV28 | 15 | TGTGCCAGCAGTTTTGGTGGATCCTCCTACAATGAGCAGTTCTTC | CASSFGGSSYNEQFF
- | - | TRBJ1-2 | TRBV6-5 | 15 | TGTGCCAGCAGTTACTCGAGTACCAGTAACTATGGCTACACCTTC | CASSYSSTSNYGYTF
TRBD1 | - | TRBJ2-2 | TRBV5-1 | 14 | TGCGCCAGCAGAGGACAGGGGGCCGCCGGGGAGCTGTTTTTT | CASRGQGAAGELFF
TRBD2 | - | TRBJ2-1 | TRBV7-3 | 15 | TGTGCCAGCAGCCCAACTGGGACTAGTGGGGGTGAGCAGTTCTTC | CASSPTGTSGGEQFF
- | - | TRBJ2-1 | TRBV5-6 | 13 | TGTGCCAGCAGCTTGAGTTCTGGCAATGAGCAGTTCTTC | CASSLSSGNEQFF
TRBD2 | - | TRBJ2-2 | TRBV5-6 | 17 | TGTGCCAGCAGCTTGATTGTCCTAGCGGGTACCACCGGGGAGCTGTTTTTT | CASSLIVLAGTTGELFF
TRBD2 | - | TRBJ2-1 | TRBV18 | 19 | TGTGCCAGCTCACCACGACTAGCGGGAAGAGGAGCGGATGACAATGAGCAGTTCTTC | CASSPRLAGRGADDNEQFF
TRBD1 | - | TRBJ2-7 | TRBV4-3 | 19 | TGCGCCAGCAGCCAACAACTTTCCGGGACAGGGGGGGCGTCCTACGAGCAGTACTTC | CASSQQLSGTGGASYEQYF
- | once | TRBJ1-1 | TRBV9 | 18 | TGTGCCAGCAGCGTTGCCGGAGGGGTTGGGGTTTTGGGGACTGAAGCTTTCTTT | CASSVAGGVGVLGTEAFF
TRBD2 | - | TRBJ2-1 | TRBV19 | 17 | TGTGCCAGTAGTATAGTTCCGCGAGCGGGAGTCTCCAATGAGCAGTTCTTC | CASSIVPRAGVSNEQFF
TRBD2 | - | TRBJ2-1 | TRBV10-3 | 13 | TGTGCCATCAGTGGGACTAGCGGGAATGAGCAGTTCTTC | CAISGTSGNEQFF
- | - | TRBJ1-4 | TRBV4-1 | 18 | TGCGCCAGCAGCCAAGAATTCGAAAGGGAAGGGTGGAGTGAAAAACTGTTTTTT | CASSQEFEREGWSEKLFF
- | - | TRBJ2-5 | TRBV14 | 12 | TGTGCCAGCAGCCAGTTTGCGGAGACCCAGTACTTC | CASSQFAETQYF